This note documents a single T cell receptor (beta chain) sequence. This sample is part of a study of blood T cell repertoires in COVID-19. Study-level background: Whether acute or convalescent, the COVID-19 samples came from the United States, Italy and Spain. From T cells, B-cell-depleted T cells, or PBMCs came the material, which was cDNA or gDNA.

Recruited during active infection, patients (from Seattle) were subsequently followed longitudinally. V shed 2 bases and J shed 3 bases, with 23 bases lying between them. CDR1 SGHDT and CDR2 YYEEEE come from the germline V gene. This CDR3 is built from 18 residues. Method: immunoSEQ multiplex PCR; TCRdb's copy keeps in-frame clones and lacks some. The sample carries 250,000 to 350,000 clones, about 93% recorded once. The chain is built from TRBV5-6 and TRBJ1-1; possible D gene TRBD1, 5 bases. This TCR derives from a woman under 40 with COVID-19, enrolled during active disease. Sample: peripheral blood. DNA of the CDR3: TGTGCCAGCAGCTTTCTAGGGGCAGGGCTCACTTCGGACACTGAAGCTTTCTTT. This encodes CASSFLGAGLTSDTEAFF.